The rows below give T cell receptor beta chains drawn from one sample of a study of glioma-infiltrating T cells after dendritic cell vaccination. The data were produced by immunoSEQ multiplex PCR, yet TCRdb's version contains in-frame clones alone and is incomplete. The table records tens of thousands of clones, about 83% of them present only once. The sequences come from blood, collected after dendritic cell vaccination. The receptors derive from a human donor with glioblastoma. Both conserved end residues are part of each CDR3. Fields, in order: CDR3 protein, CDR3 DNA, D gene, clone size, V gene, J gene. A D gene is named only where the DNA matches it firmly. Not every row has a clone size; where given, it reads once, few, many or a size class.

CASSVVQGGGELFF,TGTGCCAGCAGCGTAGTTCAGGGCGGCGGGGAGCTGTTTTTT,-,once,TRBV9,TRBJ2-2
CASNQGGTEAFF,TGTGCCAGCAATCAGGGAGGCACTGAAGCTTTCTTT,-,-,TRBV2,TRBJ1-1
CASSLDSEKLFF,TGTGCCAGCAGCTTGGACAGTGAAAAACTGTTTTTT,-,-,TRBV5-6,TRBJ1-4
CASRGQGARTGELFF,TGTGCCAGCAGGGGACAGGGGGCGCGAACCGGGGAGCTGTTTTTT,TRBD1,-,TRBV2,TRBJ2-2
CAIGAGRYGYTF,TGTGCCATCGGGGCAGGGAGGTATGGCTACACCTTC,-,-,TRBV10-3,TRBJ1-2
CASSASGSYNEQFF,TGTGCCAGCAGCGCGTCGGGATCCTACAATGAGCAGTTCTTC,-,-,TRBV9,TRBJ2-1
CAWATPGNTIYF,TGTGCCTGGGCGACTCCCGGAAACACCATATATTTT,-,-,TRBV30,TRBJ1-3
CASSHLDRDTEAFF,TGTGCCAGTAGTCATCTGGACAGGGACACTGAAGCTTTCTTT,TRBD1,-,TRBV19,TRBJ1-1
CASTRQGADTEAFF,TGCGCCAGCACCAGACAGGGGGCGGACACTGAAGCTTTCTTT,TRBD1,-,TRBV5-1,TRBJ1-1
CASSLEEGYYEQYF,TGCGCCAGCAGCTTGGAGGAGGGCTACTACGAGCAGTACTTC,-,-,TRBV5-1,TRBJ2-7
CASSQDLSGGTEAFF,TGTGCCAGCAGCCAAGATCTAAGTGGGGGGACTGAAGCTTTCTTT,-,-,TRBV14,TRBJ1-1
CATKIPGQLHGYTF,TGTGCCACCAAAATACCGGGACAGCTGCATGGCTACACCTTC,TRBD1,-,TRBV15,TRBJ1-2
CASSFPGQGYEQYF,TGTGCCAGCAGCTTCCCGGGACAGGGTTACGAGCAGTACTTC,TRBD1,-,TRBV11-2,TRBJ2-7
CASSLGGVRMFYEQYF,TGTGCCAGCAGCTTGGGGGGGGTTAGGATGTTCTACGAGCAGTACTTC,-,once,TRBV5-6,TRBJ2-7
CASSLDRRYGYTF,TGTGCCAGCAGCTTAGACAGGCGGTATGGCTACACCTTC,-,-,TRBV7-2,TRBJ1-2
CASSEFNGPGTGSSPLHF,TGTGCCAGCAGTGAATTTAACGGTCCGGGGACAGGTAGTTCACCCCTCCACTTT,TRBD1,-,TRBV25-1,TRBJ1-6
CASSYSRGQETQYF,TGTGCCAGCAGTTACTCCAGGGGCCAAGAGACCCAGTACTTC,-,-,TRBV6-6,TRBJ2-5
CSVGLQGAPGEKLFF,TGCAGCGTTGGGCTTCAGGGGGCGCCGGGGGAAAAACTGTTTTTT,TRBD1,-,TRBV29-1,TRBJ1-4
CASSLDPGQGSYEQYF,TGTGCCAGCAGCTTAGACCCGGGACAGGGCTCCTACGAGCAGTACTTC,TRBD1,-,TRBV7-9,TRBJ2-7
CASSHPGDYGYTF,TGCGCCAGCAGTCACCCAGGGGACTATGGCTACACCTTC,-,-,TRBV23-1,TRBJ1-2
CASSFGLARPLF,TGTGCCAGCAGTTTTGGTCTAGCCAGGCCCCTCTTC,-,-,TRBV27,TRBJ2-1
CASSLGYGGGQGYTF,TGTGCCAGCAGCTTAGGTTACGGGGGGGGGCAAGGCTACACCTTC,-,-,TRBV7-2,TRBJ1-2
CASSGNGVTQYF,TGTGCCAGCAGCGGGAATGGGGTTACGCAGTATTTT,-,-,TRBV2,TRBJ2-3
CASRGVSYNEQFF,TGCGCCAGCCGGGGGGTCTCCTACAATGAGCAGTTCTTC,TRBD2,once,TRBV4-1,TRBJ2-1
CASSLRGGYEQYF,TGTGCCAGCAGTTTACGGGGGGGGTACGAGCAGTACTTC,TRBD2,-,TRBV6-5,TRBJ2-7
CASSLAPPLSSYEQYF,TGTGCCAGCTCCTTAGCCCCCCCACTTAGCTCCTACGAGCAGTACTTC,-,-,TRBV7-3,TRBJ2-7